The 18 T cell receptor beta chains listed next were all sequenced from one sample in a study of blood T cell repertoires in COVID-19. The protocol was immunoSEQ multiplex PCR, while the TCRdb copy is restricted to in-frame clones and leaves out a portion. The sample includes a few hundred thousand clones, about 90% of them seen just once. Sequenced sample: peripheral blood. The receptors stem from a man aged 18 to 29 with COVID-19, enrolled during active disease.

This clone occurred a few times. The J gene is TRBJ2-1, the V gene TRBV9; 10 nucleotides match TRBD2. J lost 5 bases, V lost 2 bases, and 4 bases had no gene match. The CDR3 has 15 residues. Germline-derived CDR1 and CDR2 are SGDLS and YYNGEE. The CDR3 reads CASSVGSGRNNEQFF. The DNA for the CDR3 is TGTGCCAGCAGCGTGGGTAGCGGGAGGAACAATGAGCAGTTCTTC.

The chain joins TRBV12-3 or TRBV12-4 to TRBJ2-7; D call uncertain. The CDR3 loop spans 11 amino acids. V was pared by 5 bases and J by 6 bases, with 8 bases between. Written as DNA, the CDR3 is TGTGCCAGCAGTCAGAACAGCGAGCAGTACTTC. This codes for CASSQNSEQYF.

V gene TRBV11-2 combines with J gene TRBJ1-1; possible D gene TRBD1, 5 bases. Germline V CDR1 and CDR2: SGHAT, FQNNGV. CDR3 length: 17 residues. The V gene lost 1 base and the J gene lost 0 bases, with 15 bases spanning the gap. For the CDR3, the DNA is TGTGCCAGCAGCTTAGGGGTGCCAGGGCGGTTGAACACTGAAGCTTTCTTT. This codes for CASSLGVPGRLNTEAFF.

This chain links TRBV7-6 with TRBJ2-7; 9 bases agree with TRBD2. V was clipped by 1 base and J by 5 bases; unmatched bases: 9. This CDR3 spans 16 amino acids. Germline V gene lookup returns CDR1 SGHVS and CDR2 FNYEAQ. CDR3: CASSLGAAGGPHEQYF. The DNA of the CDR3 is TGTGCCAGCAGCTTAGGAGCGGCGGGGGGGCCCCACGAGCAGTACTTC. The whole variable domain, filled in from reference TRBV7-6 and TRBJ2-7, reads GAGVSQSPRYKVTKRGQDVALRCDPISGHVSLYWYRQALGQGPEFLTYFNYEAQQDKSGLPNDRFSAERPEGSISTLTIQRTEQRDSAMYRCASSLGAAGGPHEQYFGPGTRLTVT.

The chain employs TRBV6-6 and TRBJ2-5; TRBD2 agrees at 10 bases. CDR3 length: 13 amino acids. With V trimmed by 7 bases and J by 5 bases, 4 bases remained unmatched. CDR1 is MNHNY, CDR2 SVGAGI, per germline (reference sequence). CDR3 protein: CASTSGRAETQYF. The DNA for the CDR3 is TGTGCCAGCACAAGCGGGAGGGCCGAGACCCAGTACTTC.

The genes are TRBV20-1 and TRBJ2-1; D uncertain. V lost 0 bases and J lost 10, with 7 bases in between. Germline V CDR1 and CDR2: DFQATT, SNEGSKA (reference sequence). The CDR3 extends over 11 amino acids. CDR3 DNA: TGCAGTGCTAGAGAGTACTCCGAGCAGTTCTTC. Translating gives CSAREYSEQFF.

The rearrangement links TRBV23-1 to TRBJ2-2, with D hard to call. TRBV23-1 is assigned to the ORF class and has an uncertain function. The CDR3 is 14 residues long. Trimming shortened V by 4 bases and J by 1 base, and 7 bases separated the two germline ends. The CDR3 protein is CASSLAENTGELFF. The CDR3 nucleotides are TGCGCCAGCAGTCTGGCAGAGAACACCGGGGAGCTGTTTTTT.

The chain's CDR3 is CASSIRTLAANIQYF. Written as DNA, the CDR3 is TGTGCCAGTAGTATACGGACTTTAGCCGCGAACATTCAGTACTTC. V and J are TRBV19 and TRBJ2-4, with TRBD2 as a possible D gene (5 bases). The V and J ends lost 2 bases and 7 bases respectively, with 15 bases between them. Germline V gene lookup returns CDR1 LNHDA and CDR2 SQIVND (reference sequence). The CDR3 is made up of 15 amino acids.

V and J are TRBV11-2 and TRBJ2-7; 9 bases align to TRBD1. V was pared by 3 bases and J by 7 bases, with 10 bases of the junction left unmatched. Germline values: CDR1 SGHAT, CDR2 FQNNGV. The CDR3 consists of 15 residues. The CDR3 loop is CASSFLGTGPSEQYF. Written as DNA, the CDR3 is TGTGCCAGCAGCTTTCTGGGGACAGGGCCGAGTGAGCAGTACTTC. Together with reference TRBV11-2 and TRBJ2-7, the CDR3 gives the full variable domain: EAGVAQSPRYKIIEKRQSVAFWCNPISGHATLYWYQQILGQGPKLLIQFQNNGVVDDSQLPKDRFSAERLKGVDSTLKIQPAKLEDSAVYLCASSFLGTGPSEQYFGPGTRLTVT.

This clone was found a few times. The rearrangement links TRBV2 to TRBJ1-1; D gene ambiguous. The V end was cut by 4 bases, the J end by 0 bases, with 21 bases between. Looked up from germline, CDR1 is SNHLY and CDR2 is FYNNEI. The CDR3 sequence is 18 residues long. CDR3 nucleotides: TGTGCCAGCAGTGCGGGTTTGACCGGGGTGATTATGAACACTGAAGCTTTCTTT. This gives the protein CASSAGLTGVIMNTEAFF.

This sequence joins TRBV5-6 and TRBJ1-1; D ambiguous. Between the trimmed V and J ends, which lost 2 bases and 0 bases, there was a span of 8 bases. Germline values: CDR1 SGHDT, CDR2 YYEEEE. The CDR3 is made up of 14 amino acids. CDR3 in amino acids: CASSLRGMNTEAFF. Written as DNA, the CDR3 is TGTGCCAGCAGCTTACGGGGTATGAACACTGAAGCTTTCTTT.

The V and J genes are TRBV4-2 and TRBJ2-5; D ambiguous. CDR1 is LGHNA and CDR2 is YNFKEQ in the germline V gene. Deletions cut 1 base from V and 5 bases from J, with 17 bases between. The CDR3 has 16 amino acids. In DNA form, the CDR3 reads TGTGCCAGCAGCCAAGTTTCCGATCCTAGTCAGGAGACCCAGTACTTC. It translates to CASSQVSDPSQETQYF.

The V and J genes are TRBV5-1 and TRBJ2-1; possibly TRBD1 for D (6 bases). The CDR3 consists of 14 residues. Trimming pared 0 bases from V and 5 bases from J, leaving 9 bases between. Germline CDR1 is SGHRS and CDR2 is YFSETQ. In DNA form, the CDR3 reads TGCGCCAGCAGCTTGGGGGGGCATAACAATGAGCAGTTCTTC. Its translation is CASSLGGHNNEQFF.

This chain joins TRBV4-2 and TRBJ2-5; tentative D call: TRBD1 (6 bases). This CDR3 contains 15 residues. Germline V CDR1 and CDR2: LGHNA, YNFKEQ. The V and J ends lost 0 bases and 1 base respectively, with 9 bases between them. DNA for the CDR3: TGTGCCAGCAGCCAAGATGGACAGAGCCAAGAGACCCAGTACTTC. Protein product: CASSQDGQSQETQYF.

V gene TRBV5-4 combines with J gene TRBJ1-2, with TRBD1 matching over 7 bases. This CDR3 comprises 15 residues. Germline CDR1 SGHNT, CDR2 YYREEE (reference sequence). V was pared by 6 bases and J by 3 bases, with 11 bases of the junction left unmatched. CDR3 DNA: TGTGCCAGCACCGATCGACAGGGCCTACACTATGGCTACACCTTC. Translating gives CASTDRQGLHYGYTF.

The chain has TRBV7-9 and TRBJ2-7; 8 bases map to TRBD2. Unmatched junction bases numbered 7, after V lost 5 bases and J lost 7 bases. This CDR3 has 13 amino acids. Germline assignment: CDR1 SEHNR and CDR2 FQNEAQ (reference sequence). CDR3: CASSHGTSWEQYF. The CDR3 bases are TGTGCCAGCAGCCACGGGACTAGTTGGGAGCAGTACTTC.

V gene TRBV6-5 combines with J gene TRBJ2-3; TRBD2 matches at 12 bases. Germline V gives CDR1 MNHEY, CDR2 SVGAGI. After removal of 6 bases from V and 7 bases from J, the junction contained 8 bases not matched to a gene. CDR3 length equals 15 residues. The CDR3 sequence: CASSKTSGGGNTQYF. The CDR3 bases are TGTGCCAGCAGCAAGACTAGCGGGGGTGGAAATACGCAGTATTTT.

This chain connects TRBV19 to TRBJ1-2; 10 nucleotides agree with TRBD1. This CDR3 has 16 residues. In germline, CDR1 is LNHDA, CDR2 SQIVND (reference sequence). V shed 6 bases and J 6 bases; nucleotides not matched to a gene: 13. CDR3 amino acids: CASRWTGGRRKHGYTF. In DNA form, the CDR3 reads TGTGCCAGTAGGTGGACAGGGGGAAGGAGGAAACATGGCTACACCTTC.